The source of this TCR beta chain is a study of lymphopenia after photon versus proton radiotherapy. Study-wide points: Better survival with proton therapy was suggested as possible, not demonstrated. Photon-treated patients lost naive T cells and TCR diversity; proton-treated stayed stable. After the lymphocyte nadir, photon-treated repertoires showed oligoclonal expansion, especially of CD8+ Temra cells. In patients who died, overall survival fell as post-nadir TCR diversity dropped more.

This clone showed up just once. The antigen remains undetermined. Sequencing used immunoSEQ multiplex PCR; TCRdb keeps in-frame clones, though not all of them. The sample comprises roughly 41,000 clones, more than 70% of which are singletons, and under 3.5% rests with the top ten. V lost 2 bases, J lost 2 bases, and 14 bases stayed unmatched. The CDR3 covers 18 residues. Germline CDR1 and CDR2: GTSNPN and SVGIG (reference sequence). The sample in question was peripheral blood, obtained from a patient treated with photon-based radiotherapy. The rearrangement joins TRBV30 to TRBJ1-5; TRBD1 agrees at 8 bases. The TCR originated in a man in his fifties with gastric cancer. CDR3 bases: TGTGCCTGGAGTCCTACCCGACAGGGGTTTTTGGGCAATCAGCCCCAGCATTTT. Translated: CAWSPTRQGFLGNQPQHF.